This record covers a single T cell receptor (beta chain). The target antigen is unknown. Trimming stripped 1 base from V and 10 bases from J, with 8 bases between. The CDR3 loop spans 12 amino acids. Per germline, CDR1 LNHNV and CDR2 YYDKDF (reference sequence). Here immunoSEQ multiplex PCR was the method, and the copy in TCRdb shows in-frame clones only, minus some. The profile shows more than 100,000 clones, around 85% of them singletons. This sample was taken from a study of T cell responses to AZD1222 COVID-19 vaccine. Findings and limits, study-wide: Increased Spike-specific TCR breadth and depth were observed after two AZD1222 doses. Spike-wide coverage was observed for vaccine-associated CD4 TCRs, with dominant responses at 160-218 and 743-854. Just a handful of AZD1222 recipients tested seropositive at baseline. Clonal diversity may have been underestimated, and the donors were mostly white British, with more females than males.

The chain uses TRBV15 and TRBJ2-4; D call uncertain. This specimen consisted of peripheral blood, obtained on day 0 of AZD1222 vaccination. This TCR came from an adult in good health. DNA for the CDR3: TGTGCCACCAGCAGAGTAGATAGGATTCAGTACTTC. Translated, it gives CATSRVDRIQYF.